The subject of this entry is one T cell receptor beta chain. The data derive from a study of blood T cells in healthy people across ages. The second PCR ran roughly 7 to 12 cycles with a sample-barcoded 5' primer and J-beta primers. Sequencing yielded, for each sample, at least 2.5 million paired-end reads carrying CDR3. TCRdb recomputed calls from the 5' RACE reads with MiXCR, one row per CDR3 protein. The sample gives over a million distinct CDR3 sequences, roughly a quarter of which show up once; approximately 0.79% is in the top ten. Germline CDR1 and CDR2: LGHDT and YNNKEL (reference sequence). This CDR3 has 13 residues. V was shortened by 0 bases and J by 9 bases, with 6 bases between the two germline ends. RNA extraction gave at least 5 micrograms of total RNA per sample. This sample was shared with a second study, whose subject was T cells of mothers and their children.

The sequenced sample was blood. V gene TRBV3-1 combines with J gene TRBJ1-6; D is ambiguous. The source is a girl aged 2 to 9 in good health. CDR3 sequence reads: CASSQDLGSPLHF. DNA for the CDR3: TGTGCCAGCAGCCAAGACCTCGGTTCACCCCTCCACTTT. The full variable domain, its missing parts supplied by reference TRBV3-1 and TRBJ1-6, is DTAVSQTPKYLVTQMGNDKSIKCEQNLGHDTMYWYKQDSKKFLKIMFSYNNKELIINETVPNRFSPKSPDKAHLNLHINSLELGDSAVYFCASSQDLGSPLHFGNGTRLTVT.